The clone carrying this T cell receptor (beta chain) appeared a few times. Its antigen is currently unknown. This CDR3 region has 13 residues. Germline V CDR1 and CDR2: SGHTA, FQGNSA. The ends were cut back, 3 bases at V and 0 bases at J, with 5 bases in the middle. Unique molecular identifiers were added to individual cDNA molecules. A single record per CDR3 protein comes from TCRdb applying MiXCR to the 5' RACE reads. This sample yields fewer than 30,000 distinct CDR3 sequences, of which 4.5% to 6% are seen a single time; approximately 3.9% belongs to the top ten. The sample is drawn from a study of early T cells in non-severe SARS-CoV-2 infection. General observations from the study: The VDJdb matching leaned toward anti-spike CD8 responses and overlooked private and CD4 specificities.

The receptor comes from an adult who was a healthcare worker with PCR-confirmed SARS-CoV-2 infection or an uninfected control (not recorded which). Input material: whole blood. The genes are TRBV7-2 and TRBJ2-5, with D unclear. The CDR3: CASSFPNQETQYF. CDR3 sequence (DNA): TGTGCCAGCAGCTTCCCCAACCAAGAGACCCAGTACTTC.